The text below deals with one TCR beta chain. Its antigen is currently unknown. The sample originates from a study of T cell clusters in autoimmune cytopenias. The CDR3 sequence is 14 residues long. CDR1 is LNHDA and CDR2 is SQIVND in the germline V gene (reference sequence). TRB amplification used approximately 270 ng of peripheral blood genomic DNA. Multiplex touch-down PCR amplified TRB using TRB-A and TRB-B pools in one tube. TCRdb re-called the multiplex PCR reads and shows each CDR3 protein once, DNA omitted. The sample is made up of roughly 10,000 distinct CDR3 sequences, and the top ten hold roughly 33% of it. Study-level points and caveats: Primary autoimmune cytopenia patients seemingly lacked the physiological T cell clusters found in healthy donors.

The data were also submitted as part of a second study, on T cell repertoires in aging, cancer and after chemotherapy. From that paper: In cancer patients, declining TCR diversity with age involved lost richness and lost evenness. The repertoire data cannot show anything about immunological memory following chemotherapy.

The chain joins TRBV19 to TRBJ2-3; TCRdb's assignment of TRBD1 cannot be checked, as there is no DNA. The sample consisted of peripheral blood. The sequence was collected from a human donor in good health. The CDR3 region is CASSNRGGTDTQYF.